This T cell receptor (beta chain) was observed in a study of molecular identifiers for immune sequencing clone quantification. Bulk libraries came from a prior protocol with listed TCR primers. TCRdb re-called the PCR reads with MiXCR, one entry per CDR3 protein. The table records around 480,000 distinct CDR3 sequences, roughly a fifth of them present only once. Per the germline V gene, CDR1 is SGHDN and CDR2 is FVKESK. This CDR3 has 15 amino acids. Trimming left V 0 bases short and J 2 bases short, with 11 bases between. Sorted naive CD8 T cells were those defined as CD8+CD4-CCR7+CD45RA+. This clonotype has a handful of counts. Its specificity is unknown. Findings and caveats of the study: Identical TCR molecules sharing a barcode could underestimate highly expanded clone sizes. Naive cells had under 1% of molecules in clones above 20 RNA copies, effectors over 97%.

This rearrangement joins TRBV14 to TRBJ2-7; D ambiguous. Sequenced input: naive CD8+ T cells from blood, with Jurkat cell RNA spiked in. Subset: FACS-sorted CD8+CD4-CCR7+CD45RA+ naive T cells. This receptor was obtained from a human donor in good health. Some libraries in this study had Jurkat cell RNA spiked in. The CDR3 DNA is TGTGCCAGCAGCCAAGAGGTGGGATATCCCTACGAGCAGTACTTC. Its translation: CASSQEVGYPYEQYF.